These 21 T cell receptor beta chains share one sample of origin, sequenced in a study of OX40 agonist ivuxolimab in advanced cancers. The table came from immunoSEQ multiplex PCR; TCRdb's copy has only in-frame clones and leaves some out. The sample contains 100,000 to 110,000 clones, 75% to 90% of which appear only once. The sample here was CD4+ or CD8+ T cells sorted from blood, taken in a trial of the OX40 agonist ivuxolimab. The receptors shown here come from an adult with an advanced solid tumor such as melanoma, head and neck, liver or kidney cancer.

The rearrangement links TRBV28 to TRBJ2-7; D is unresolved. The CDR3 loop spans 12 amino acids. Trimming pared 2 bases from V and 5 bases from J, leaving 7 bases between. Germline values: CDR1 MDHEN, CDR2 SYDVKM. Here the CDR3 reads CASSLLRNEQYF. In DNA form, the CDR3 reads TGTGCCAGCAGTTTACTCCGGAACGAGCAGTACTTC. Full variable domain (missing parts from reference TRBV28 and TRBJ2-7): DVKVTQSSRYLVKRTGEKVFLECVQDMDHENMFWYRQDPGLGLRLIYFSYDVKMKEKGDIPEGYSVSREKKERFSLILESASTNQTSMYLCASSLLRNEQYFGPGTRLTVT.

This chain joins TRBV7-9 and TRBJ2-1; TRBD1 might be the D (5 bases). CDR1 and CDR2 from the germline V gene are SEHNR and FQNEAQ (reference sequence). The CDR3 is 15 amino acids. The V end was cut by 3 bases, the J end by 10 bases, with 19 bases between. The CDR3 nucleotides are TGTGCCAGCAGCTTCGGTCATGGGGCCGTGAACGAGCAGTTCTTC. It specifies CASSFGHGAVNEQFF. Looking up the rest from reference TRBV7-9 and TRBJ2-1 gives the full variable domain: DTGVSQNPRHKITKRGQNVTFRCDPISEHNRLYWYRQTLGQGPEFLTYFQNEAQLEKSRLLSDRFSAERPKGSFSTLEIQRTEQGDSAMYLCASSFGHGAVNEQFFGPGTRLTVL.

The V and J genes are TRBV18 and TRBJ2-7; unclear D gene. There are 12 residues in the CDR3. V gave up 3 bases and J gave up 3 bases, with 6 bases separating them. Germline V gene sequence: CDR1 KGHSH, CDR2 LQKENI. The DNA for the CDR3 is TGTGCCAGCTCACCCAACAACTACGAGCAGTACTTC. This codes for CASSPNNYEQYF.

The chain is built from TRBV6-4 and TRBJ2-2; no clear D gene. V was cut by 5 bases and J by 1 base, with 5 bases left in between. The CDR3 has 13 amino acids. Germline lookup yields CDR1 MRHNA and CDR2 SNTAGT. This CDR3 is CASSLKNTGELFF. The CDR3 bases are TGTGCCAGCAGTCTCAAGAACACCGGGGAGCTGTTTTTT.

V gene TRBV27 combines with J gene TRBJ1-5, with TRBD1 matching 8 bases. V shed 6 bases, J shed 6 bases, and the junction held 7 bases outside the gene matches. Germline CDR1 MNHEY, CDR2 SMNVEV (reference sequence). CDR3 size: 14 residues. The CDR3 sequence: CASRKGQGVQPQHF. For the CDR3, the DNA is TGTGCCAGCAGGAAAGGACAGGGAGTTCAGCCCCAGCATTTT.

The genes are TRBV19 and TRBJ2-7; D is uncertain. This CDR3 spans 13 amino acids. The V end was cut by 8 bases, the J end by 2 bases, with 13 bases between. CDR1 is LNHDA and CDR2 is SQIVND in the germline V gene (reference sequence). The CDR3 coding sequence is TGTGCCAGTGGGCGTGGCAAAACCTACGAGCAGTACTTC. It specifies CASGRGKTYEQYF.

This chain links TRBV7-9 with TRBJ2-2; 12 positions agree with TRBD1. The CDR3 extends over 18 amino acids. CDR1 is SEHNR and CDR2 is FQNEAQ in the germline V gene (reference sequence). V gave up 5 bases and J gave up 4 bases; unmatched junction bases: 11. This chain's CDR3 is CASSRTGTGGYGTGELFF. The DNA of the CDR3 is TGTGCCAGCAGCCGAACCGGGACAGGGGGCTATGGCACCGGGGAGCTGTTTTTT. Supplemented by reference TRBV7-9 and TRBJ2-2, the full variable domain reads DTGVSQNPRHKITKRGQNVTFRCDPISEHNRLYWYRQTLGQGPEFLTYFQNEAQLEKSRLLSDRFSAERPKGSFSTLEIQRTEQGDSAMYLCASSRTGTGGYGTGELFFGEGSRLTVL.

J is TRBJ2-3 and V is TRBV7-3, with 7 bases lining up with TRBD2. The CDR3 totals 16 residues. After removal of 2 bases from V and 4 bases from J, the junction contained 9 bases not matched to a gene. Germline V CDR1 and CDR2: SGHTA, FQGTGA. The CDR3 DNA reads TGTGCCAGCAGCTTACGTGGGAGGGCCGGAGCAGATACGCAGTATTTT. Its translation: CASSLRGRAGADTQYF. Full variable domain (rest looked up from reference TRBV7-3 and TRBJ2-3): GAGVSQTPSNKVTEKGKYVELRCDPISGHTALYWYRQSLGQGPEFLIYFQGTGAADDSGLPNDRFFAVRPEGSVSTLKIQRTERGDSAVYLCASSLRGRAGADTQYFGPGTRLTVL.

This clone occurred once. The rearrangement links TRBV9 to TRBJ1-4; a weak D match, TRBD1 (6 bases). CDR3 length equals 14 residues. V was trimmed by 0 bases and J by 6 bases, leaving 9 bases between them. CDR1 is SGDLS, CDR2 YYNGEE, per germline. CDR3 in amino acids: CASSVGQGYEKLFF. For the CDR3, the DNA is TGTGCCAGCAGCGTAGGGCAGGGGTATGAAAAACTGTTTTTT.

The chain joins TRBV2 to TRBJ2-3; a possible D gene is TRBD1 (6 bases). V shed 0 bases and J shed 8 bases, with 6 bases lying between them. Germline V gene sequence: CDR1 SNHLY, CDR2 FYNNEI. The CDR3 runs 12 residues. The CDR3 region has the DNA TGTGCCAGCAGTGAAGCAGGGGGTACGCAGTATTTT. Its translation: CASSEAGGTQYF.

CDR3 sequence (DNA): TGTGCCAGCAGTCCAGGGGCGGGAGGGCCGGAGACAGATACGCAGTATTTT. It is translated as CASSPGAGGPETDTQYF. This chain connects TRBV28 to TRBJ2-3; 9 nucleotides line up with TRBD2. V dropped 5 bases and J dropped 3; count of bases not matched to a gene: 12. The germline gives CDR1 MDHEN, CDR2 SYDVKM. The CDR3 spans 17 residues.

The chain uses TRBV6-1 and TRBJ1-2; D might be TRBD1 (5 bases). The CDR3 totals 13 residues. Deletions cut 3 bases from V and 7 bases from J, with 12 bases between. Germline assignment: CDR1 MNHNS and CDR2 SASEGT. The CDR3: CASSEGRVGGYTF. CDR3 DNA: TGTGCCAGCAGTGAGGGCAGGGTTGGTGGCTACACCTTC.

The chain uses TRBV9 and TRBJ1-3; no reliable D call. In germline, CDR1 is SGDLS, CDR2 YYNGEE. V lost 0 bases to trimming and J lost 3 bases, with 7 bases between them. This CDR3 has 14 residues. CDR3 nucleotides: TGTGCCAGCAGCGTAGGAGGGAATGGAAACACCATATATTTT. Translated: CASSVGGNGNTIYF.

This clone was observed a handful of times. The V and J genes are TRBV7-8 and TRBJ1-1; tentative D call: TRBD1 (6 bases). Germline V lookup: CDR1 SGHVS, CDR2 FQNEAQ. The germline V and J ends were trimmed by 5 bases and 1 base, with 20 bases remaining between them. The CDR3 is 17 residues long. CDR3: CASSPLQGRGRNTEAFF. CDR3 in DNA: TGTGCCAGCAGCCCCCTCCAAGGCAGGGGACGGAACACTGAAGCTTTCTTT.

The rearrangement joins TRBV5-1 to TRBJ2-1, with 7 bases matching TRBD1. Germline lookup yields CDR1 SGHRS and CDR2 YFSETQ. The CDR3 sequence is 13 residues long. Unmatched junction bases numbered 6, after V lost 2 bases and J lost 10 bases. The CDR3 DNA reads TGCGCCAGCAGCTTACAGGGGTCGGGGGAGCAGTTCTTC. Translated: CASSLQGSGEQFF.

This chain connects TRBV29-1 to TRBJ1-2; 7 bases line up with TRBD1. J gave up 7 bases and V 7 bases, and 6 bases lay outside the gene matches. This CDR3 is built from 11 residues. CDR1 SQVTM and CDR2 ANQGSEA come from the germline V gene. In DNA form, the CDR3 reads TGCAGCGAAAAACAGGGGTCTGGCTACACCTTC. Protein: CSEKQGSGYTF. The full variable domain, completed using reference TRBV29-1 and TRBJ1-2, is SAVISQKPSRDICQRGTSLTIQCQVDSQVTMMFWYRQQPGQSLTLIATANQGSEATYESGFVIDKFPISRPNLTFSTLTVSNMSPEDSSIYLCSEKQGSGYTFGSGTRLTVV.

The chain is built from TRBV4-1 and TRBJ1-2; possibly TRBD1 for D (5 bases). V lost 4 bases and J 4 bases, leaving 16 bases between the germline ends. CDR3 length: 15 amino acids. Germline CDR1 and CDR2: MGHRA and YSYEKL. This chain's CDR3 is CASSRDRSASYGYTF. In DNA, the CDR3 is TGCGCCAGCAGCCGAGACAGATCAGCCTCCTATGGCTACACCTTC.

The chain combines TRBV10-3 with TRBJ1-2; 10 bases match TRBD1. V shed 4 bases and J 4 bases; nucleotides not matched to a gene: 9. CDR1 and CDR2 (germline): ENHRY, SYGVKD. The CDR3 is 16 amino acids. This CDR3 is CAISAGTGDPIYGYTF. As DNA, the CDR3 is TGTGCCATCAGTGCCGGGACAGGGGACCCTATCTATGGCTACACCTTC.

The genes are TRBV5-4 and TRBJ1-4; 9 bases are shared with TRBD1. This CDR3 contains 14 residues. The germline CDR1 and CDR2 sequences are SGHNT and YYREEE (reference sequence). J lost 5 bases, V lost 4 bases, and 3 bases had no gene match. The DNA for the CDR3 is TGTGCCAGCAGCACTGACAGGGGGAATGAAAAACTGTTTTTT. This encodes CASSTDRGNEKLFF.

V gene TRBV28 combines with J gene TRBJ1-2; possibly TRBD1 for D (5 bases). The CDR3 sequence is 15 residues long. Germline V lookup: CDR1 MDHEN, CDR2 SYDVKM. Between the trimmed V and J ends, which lost 4 bases and 4 bases, there was a span of 16 bases. The CDR3 loop reads CASSSPAGPFYGYTF. CDR3 sequence (DNA): TGTGCCAGCAGTTCCCCGGCAGGGCCCTTCTATGGCTACACCTTC.

J is TRBJ2-7 and V is TRBV19; D uncertain. This CDR3 is 12 amino acids long. V was cut by 3 bases and J by 6 bases, with 9 bases left in between. The germline V gene has CDR1 LNHDA and CDR2 SQIVND (reference sequence). CDR3 sequence (DNA): TGTGCCAGTAGTATCCCCCTCGGCGAGCAGTACTTC. It encodes CASSIPLGEQYF.